The 24 T cell receptor beta chains reported below all come from one sample, sequenced in a study of PD-1 and CTLA-4 blockade in melanoma (dated by TCRdb to the early 2020s). The protocol used for the library was the immunoSEQ multiplex PCR assay. In TCRdb, the immuneACCESS table is reduced to in-frame sequences with V and J assigned. These tables do not hold every clone; where another copy was compared, an unresolved V gene accounts for under half, and the others remain unexplained. The sample yields nearly 30,000 clones; approximately 88% were counted once. The top ten clones comprise roughly 8.1% of the sample. This material consisted of CD8+ T cells from peripheral blood, taken before anti-PD-1 treatment. These receptors were taken from a human donor with melanoma.

V and J are TRBV6-5 and TRBJ1-5; the D is unclear. CDR1 is MNHEY and CDR2 is SVGAGI in the germline V gene. There are 15 residues in the CDR3. V was pared by 2 bases and J by 3 bases, with 11 bases between. The DNA of the CDR3 is TGTGCCAGCAGTTACGGGCAGTCTTTCAATCAGCCCCAGCATTTT. Amino acids: CASSYGQSFNQPQHF.

The chain recombines TRBV30 with TRBJ1-1; D is uncertain. The CDR3 totals 11 residues. The germline gives CDR1 GTSNPN, CDR2 SVGIG (reference sequence). V was shortened by 0 bases and J by 8 bases, with 7 bases between the two germline ends. In nucleotides, the CDR3 is TGTGCCTGGAGTGTAGGGCTAGAAGCTTTCTTT. Translating gives CAWSVGLEAFF.

The rearrangement links TRBV19 to TRBJ2-7; D may match TRBD1 or TRBD2 (5 bases each). Germline CDR1 LNHDA, CDR2 SQIVND (reference sequence). The CDR3 is made up of 16 amino acids. V was trimmed by 1 base and J by 1 base, leaving 14 bases between them. CDR3: CASSIAGQGASYEQYF. The CDR3 nucleotides read TGTGCCAGTAGTATAGCGGGGCAGGGAGCGTCCTACGAGCAGTACTTC.

The chain couples TRBV29-1 to TRBJ2-7; the match to TRBD2 covers 8 bases. The J segment lost 4 bases and the V segment lost 0 bases, leaving 8 bases of the junction unmatched. Germline CDR1 reads SQVTM; CDR2 reads ANQGSEA. This CDR3 region has 15 residues. The chain's CDR3 is CSVEDPRGGGYEQYF. The CDR3 coding sequence is TGCAGCGTTGAAGATCCCCGGGGGGGAGGATACGAGCAGTACTTC.

The gene calls are TRBV14 and TRBJ1-1, with a possible D match to TRBD1 (6 bases). The V and J ends lost 2 bases and 4 bases respectively, with 14 bases between them. The V gene's germline CDR1 is SGHDN and CDR2 FVKESK. The CDR3 consists of 15 residues. CDR3 amino acids: CASSQISGGGTEAFF. DNA of the CDR3: TGTGCCAGCAGCCAAATCTCTGGGGGCGGCACTGAAGCTTTCTTT.

The chain has TRBV6-5 and TRBJ2-5; 10 nucleotides agree with TRBD1. V lost 7 bases and J lost 4; bases outside the gene matches: 3. The CDR3 length is 13 residues. Germline V gives CDR1 MNHEY, CDR2 SVGAGI. The CDR3 DNA reads TGTGCCAGCAAGACAGGGGGCGGAGAGACCCAGTACTTC. Translating it yields CASKTGGGETQYF.

The CDR3 coding sequence is TGTGCCAGCAGTTACTCCTGGACAGGCGGGGAGACCCAGTACTTC. Residues: CASSYSWTGGETQYF. The chain links TRBV6-5 to TRBJ2-5; the match to TRBD1 covers 7 bases. Germline V gene sequence: CDR1 MNHEY, CDR2 SVGAGI. The CDR3 has 15 residues. The junction had 6 bases not matched to a gene; V was cut back by 0 bases and J by 5 bases.

This rearrangement joins TRBV2 to TRBJ2-7; 9 bases fit TRBD2. This CDR3 is built from 14 residues. Germline-derived CDR1 and CDR2 are SNHLY and FYNNEI. Trimming took 4 bases from V and 2 from J; bases not matched to a gene: 3. As DNA, the CDR3 is TGTGCCAGCAGTGCACTAGCGGGCGCCTACGAGCAGTACTTC. It translates to CASSALAGAYEQYF.

V and J are TRBV6-5 and TRBJ2-6; D gene uncertain. Germline assignment: CDR1 MNHEY and CDR2 SVGAGI. Between the trimmed V and J ends, which lost 5 bases and 0 bases, there was a span of 8 bases. The CDR3 consists of 15 residues. The CDR3 nucleotides are TGTGCCAGCAGTCCCCAGGTCTCTGGGGCCAACGTCCTGACTTTC. It encodes CASSPQVSGANVLTF.

This clone showed up just a few times. V is TRBV7-9 and J is TRBJ2-7, with D maybe TRBD2 (5 bases). The CDR3 contains 13 residues. The V gene's germline CDR1 is SEHNR and CDR2 FQNEAQ (reference sequence). Trimming pared 6 bases from V and 7 bases from J, leaving 16 bases between. The DNA for the CDR3 is TGTGCCAGCAGTAATAGGACTTTCCCGGAGCAGTACTTC. Amino acids: CASSNRTFPEQYF.

This chain connects TRBV24-1 to TRBJ2-1; 10 nucleotides align to TRBD2. Per the germline V gene, CDR1 is KGHDR and CDR2 is SFDVKD. This CDR3 contains 13 residues. The trim removed 9 bases at V and 7 bases at J, leaving 5 bases unmatched. DNA of the CDR3: TGTGCCACCGGGACTAGCGCTTGGAATGAGCAGTTCTTC. It is translated as CATGTSAWNEQFF.

J is TRBJ2-7 and V is TRBV7-2; 13 positions agree with TRBD2. The CDR3 sequence is 16 residues long. Germline V gene lookup returns CDR1 SGHTA and CDR2 FQGNSA. V lost 5 bases and J lost 5; bases outside the gene matches: 9. The CDR3, as DNA: TGTGCCAGCAGCCCTCGGACTAGCGGGAGCTTCGACGAGCAGTACTTC. It translates to CASSPRTSGSFDEQYF.

This chain links TRBV12-3 or TRBV12-4 with TRBJ2-5; no clear D gene. The CDR3 is 11 amino acids. The V and J ends lost 6 bases and 1 base respectively, with 3 bases between them. CDR3 sequence (DNA): TGTGCCAGCAGCTTCCAAGAGACCCAGTACTTC. Translated, it gives CASSFQETQYF.

The V call is TRBV7-6, the J call TRBJ1-5, with a possible D match to TRBD1 (5 bases). The CDR3 is 15 amino acids. Trimming removed 1 base at V and 0 bases at J, with 7 bases between. Germline V gene lookup returns CDR1 SGHVS and CDR2 FNYEAQ. The CDR3 protein is CASSLDDSSNQPQHF. The DNA for the CDR3 is TGTGCCAGCAGCTTAGACGACAGTAGCAATCAGCCCCAGCATTTT.

CDR3 region: CASSQDYKAGAPGELFF. DNA of the CDR3: TGTGCCAGCAGCCAAGATTATAAGGCGGGAGCTCCCGGGGAGCTGTTTTTT. This rearrangement joins TRBV3-1 (or the pseudogene TRBV3-2) to TRBJ2-2; 7 bases agree with TRBD2. The CDR3 runs to 17 residues. V shed 0 bases and J 6 bases; nucleotides not matched to a gene: 10. Germline CDR1 is LGHDT and CDR2 is YNNKEL (reference sequence).

This chain joins TRBV27 and TRBJ2-2, with 10 bases fitting TRBD1. With 4 bases clipped from V and 4 bases from J, the junction kept 0 bases outside the gene matches. CDR1 and CDR2 (germline): MNHEY, SMNVEV (reference sequence). The CDR3 sequence is 14 residues long. The CDR3 sequence: CASSWTGGTGELFF. The CDR3 DNA is TGTGCCAGCAGTTGGACAGGGGGCACCGGGGAGCTGTTTTTT.

The chain is built from TRBV18 and TRBJ2-2, with no clear D. The ends were cut back, 6 bases at V and 5 bases at J, with 7 bases in the middle. The CDR3 spans 12 residues. Germline CDR1 and CDR2: KGHSH and LQKENI. The CDR3 region is CASSERTGELFF. The CDR3 DNA follows: TGTGCCAGCTCCGAGAGGACCGGGGAGCTGTTTTTT.

The CDR3 nucleotides are TGTGCCACCAGTCACTCTGGGGAGGGCTACAATGAGCAGTTCTTC. It yields the protein CATSHSGEGYNEQFF. V gene TRBV15 combines with J gene TRBJ2-1, with TRBD2 identical over 7 bases. The CDR3 spans 15 residues. CDR1 and CDR2 from the germline V gene are LNHNV and YYDKDF (reference sequence). J lost 3 bases, V lost 6 bases, and 8 bases had no gene match.

The V and J genes are TRBV7-9 and TRBJ1-5, with D possibly being TRBD1 (5 bases). Germline values: CDR1 SEHNR, CDR2 FQNEAQ (reference sequence). The CDR3 runs 14 residues. V gave up 5 bases and J gave up 6 bases, with 14 bases separating them. CDR3 in amino acids: CASSLDGGGQPQHF. The CDR3 nucleotides read TGTGCCAGCAGCCTGGACGGGGGAGGTCAGCCCCAGCATTTT.

The chain carries TRBV30 and TRBJ1-1; D is unresolved. V was shortened by 2 bases and J by 3 bases, with 10 bases between the two germline ends. The germline V gene encodes CDR1 GTSNPN and CDR2 SVGIG (reference sequence). This CDR3 region has 13 residues. The DNA for the CDR3 is TGTGCCTGGAGTTTCGTCGGCGACACTGAAGCTTTCTTT. Protein product: CAWSFVGDTEAFF.

The V call is TRBV9, the J call TRBJ1-6, with D uncertain. CDR1 and CDR2 from the germline V gene are SGDLS and YYNGEE. The CDR3 is made up of 14 amino acids. V lost 4 bases, J lost 4 bases, and 9 bases lay in between. The CDR3 loop is CASSPAVYNSPLHF. CDR3 nucleotide sequence: TGTGCCAGCAGCCCGGCGGTATATAATTCACCCCTCCACTTT. Using reference TRBV9 and TRBJ1-6 for the parts outside the CDR3, the full variable domain is DSGVTQTPKHLITATGQRVTLRCSPRSGDLSVYWYQQSLDQGLQFLIQYYNGEERAKGNILERFSAQQFPDLHSELNLSSLELGDSALYFCASSPAVYNSPLHFGNGTRLTVT.

V and J are TRBV27 and TRBJ1-1; a possible D gene is TRBD1 (6 bases). The CDR3 length is 14 residues. The V end lost 3 bases, the J end lost 1 base, and 9 bases lay between the germline ends. The germline V gene encodes CDR1 MNHEY and CDR2 SMNVEV (reference sequence). CDR3 bases: TGTGCCAGCAGTTTGTACAGGGCGAACACTGAAGCTTTCTTT. Its protein is CASSLYRANTEAFF.

V gene TRBV6-6 combines with J gene TRBJ1-4; 7 nucleotides agree with TRBD1. This CDR3 has 16 residues. Germline trimming cut 2 bases from V and 3 bases from J; bases unmatched to any gene: 6. Germline lookup yields CDR1 MNHNY and CDR2 SVGAGI (reference sequence). DNA of the CDR3: TGTGCCAGCAGTTACCTTGCAGGGGGGCCTAATGAAAAACTGTTTTTT. Protein product: CASSYLAGGPNEKLFF.

The CDR3 loop is CSVGGLLVEAADTQYF. The CDR3 DNA is TGCAGCGTTGGGGGGTTACTAGTGGAGGCCGCAGATACGCAGTATTTT. J is TRBJ2-3 and V is TRBV29-1; D is possibly TRBD1 or TRBD2 (5 bases each). V shed 4 bases and J shed 4 bases, with 21 bases lying between them. This CDR3 contains 16 residues. Looked up from germline, CDR1 is SQVTM and CDR2 is ANQGSEA.